The rows below give T cell receptor beta chains drawn from one sample of a study of CD4 T cells in relation to SARS-CoV-2 and coronaviruses. Data came from immunoSEQ multiplex PCR; TCRdb stores just in-frame clones and leaves some out. The table has roughly 20,000 clones, 74% seen once; the top ten hold 9.5% to 15%. Their recognized antigens are unknown. The specimen was CD4+ T cells from PBMCs, cultured in vitro. These receptor sequences come from a human donor in good health. The CDR3 runs from the conserved cysteine through the conserved F or W. The order of the fields is J gene, clone size, D gene, V gene, CDR3 protein, CDR3 DNA. D genes are given only for firm matches. Clone size is not always given. Where it is, it says once, few, many or a class for expanded clones.

>TRBJ1-1|NA|NA|TRBV19
CASSPPARLRGVVTEAFF
TGTGCCAGTAGTCCTCCCGCCCGGCTTAGGGGTGTAGTAACTGAAGCTTTCTTT
>TRBJ2-7|NA|NA|TRBV6-5
CASSPTGLYEQYF
TGTGCCAGCAGTCCCACCGGACTTTACGAGCAGTACTTC
>TRBJ1-6|once|NA|TRBV7-9
CASSLGDTFLPLHF
TGTGCCAGCAGCTTAGGGGACACTTTTCTTCCCCTCCACTTT
>TRBJ2-2|NA|TRBD1|TRBV19
CASSRGQGVGTGELFF
TGTGCCAGTAGTAGGGGACAGGGGGTAGGCACCGGGGAGCTGTTTTTT
>TRBJ2-2|NA|NA|TRBV3-1/TRBV3-2
CASRKTQAHGELFF
TGTGCCAGCAGGAAAACACAGGCCCACGGGGAGCTGTTTTTT
>TRBJ2-5|once|NA|TRBV20-1
CSASLMGPEETQYF
TGCAGTGCTAGTCTGATGGGACCTGAAGAGACCCAGTACTTC
>TRBJ1-3|few|NA|TRBV19
CASTSISGNTIYF
TGTGCCAGTACCTCCATTTCTGGAAACACCATATATTTT
>TRBJ1-3|NA|NA|TRBV3-1/TRBV3-2
CASSSHERGASGNTIYF
TGTGCCAGCAGCTCACACGAAAGGGGGGCTTCTGGAAACACCATATATTTT
>TRBJ2-5|NA|TRBD1|TRBV7-3
CASSLRGPDRVETQYF
TGTGCCAGCAGCTTAAGGGGCCCCGACAGGGTAGAGACCCAGTACTTC
>TRBJ2-7|NA|TRBD1|TRBV5-4
CASSLGQGINEQYF
TGTGCCAGCAGCCTCGGACAGGGGATCAACGAGCAGTACTTC
>TRBJ2-5|NA|NA|TRBV5-1
CASSLVGDQETQYF
TGCGCCAGCAGCTTGGTGGGGGACCAAGAGACCCAGTACTTC
>TRBJ2-1|NA|NA|TRBV7-7
CASSLSREKNNEQFF
TGTGCCAGCAGCTTAAGTCGGGAGAAGAACAATGAGCAGTTCTTC
>TRBJ1-1|NA|NA|TRBV6-5
CASSLLISSSEAFF
TGTGCCAGCAGCTTATTAATCTCCTCCAGTGAAGCTTTCTTT
>TRBJ2-2|NA|NA|TRBV7-8
CASSPYGRTGELFF
TGTGCCAGCAGCCCCTACGGGCGCACCGGGGAGCTGTTTTTT
>TRBJ1-5|NA|NA|TRBV2
CASREELYSNQPQHF
TGTGCCAGCAGGGAGGAGCTGTATAGCAATCAGCCCCAGCATTTT
>TRBJ1-3|few|NA|TRBV7-9
CASSRDAGARGNTIYF
TGTGCCAGCAGCCGAGATGCTGGGGCGCGGGGAAACACCATATATTTT
>TRBJ1-1|NA|TRBD1|TRBV6-5
CASRKSGGTNTEAFF
TGTGCCAGCAGGAAGTCAGGGGGTACCAACACTGAAGCTTTCTTT
>TRBJ1-5|NA|NA|TRBV6-5
CASSYSLNQPQHF
TGTGCCAGCAGTTACTCGCTGAATCAGCCCCAGCATTTT
>TRBJ1-3|NA|NA|TRBV3-1/TRBV3-2
CASSQVPPGASGNTIYF
TGTGCCAGCAGCCAAGTTCCCCCAGGGGCCTCTGGAAACACCATATATTTT
>TRBJ2-2|few|TRBD1|TRBV13
CASSLTVGQGVGTGELFF
TGTGCCAGCAGCTTAACCGTTGGACAGGGTGTAGGCACCGGGGAGCTGTTTTTT
>TRBJ1-2|NA|NA|TRBV2
CASNAGWYGYTF
TGTGCCAGCAACGCAGGGTGGTATGGCTACACCTTC
>TRBJ2-3|NA|TRBD2|TRBV7-3
CASSERAGAGDTQYF
TGTGCCAGCAGCGAACGGGCGGGAGCCGGAGATACGCAGTATTTT
>TRBJ2-2|few|NA|TRBV19
CASSRTASNTGELFF
TGTGCCAGCTCAAGGACAGCCTCGAACACCGGGGAGCTGTTTTTT
>TRBJ1-1|few|TRBD1|TRBV6-4
CASTQSGTDTEAFF
TGTGCCAGCACCCAGTCAGGGACAGACACTGAAGCTTTCTTT
>TRBJ2-1|few|TRBD2|TRBV5-1
CASSLVGTSAGHEQFF
TGCGCCAGCAGCTTGGTAGGGACTAGCGCCGGTCATGAGCAGTTCTTC
>TRBJ2-3|once|NA|TRBV10-1
CASSEPGWADTQYF
TGCGCCAGCAGTGAGCCGGGTTGGGCAGATACGCAGTATTTT
>TRBJ2-7|NA|NA|TRBV9
CASSARWGSISEQYF
TGTGCCAGCAGCGCCCGTTGGGGGAGTATCTCCGAGCAGTACTTC
>TRBJ2-2|NA|NA|TRBV6-5
CASRQGLTGELFF
TGTGCCAGCAGGCAGGGGCTCACCGGGGAGCTGTTTTTT
>TRBJ2-3|medium-sized|TRBD2|TRBV30
CAWSGLAGKDTQYF
TGTGCCTGGAGTGGACTAGCGGGAAAAGATACGCAGTATTTT
>TRBJ1-3|NA|NA|TRBV28
CASSLSGGNTIYF
TGTGCCAGCAGTTTAAGCGGGGGAAACACCATATATTTT
>TRBJ2-2|NA|NA|TRBV25-1
CASSEARDTGELFF
TGTGCCAGCAGTGAAGCGAGGGACACCGGGGAGCTGTTTTTT
>TRBJ1-5|NA|NA|TRBV6-6
CASSSNQPQHF
TGTGCCAGCAGTTCCAATCAGCCCCAGCATTTT
>TRBJ2-7|NA|TRBD1|TRBV28
CASSLWTGGNDEQYF
TGTGCCAGCAGTTTATGGACAGGGGGAAATGACGAGCAGTACTTC
>TRBJ2-1|NA|NA|TRBV18
CASSGRTGSSYNEQFF
TGTGCCAGCTCTGGCCGGACGGGGAGCTCCTACAATGAGCAGTTCTTC
>TRBJ2-7|NA|NA|TRBV3-1/TRBV3-2
CASSQGAGQHYEQYF
TGTGCCAGCAGCCAAGGGGCCGGACAGCACTACGAGCAGTACTTC
>TRBJ2-2|NA|TRBD1|TRBV18
CASSPLTGELNTGELFF
TGTGCCAGCTCACCTTTGACAGGGGAGCTAAACACCGGGGAGCTGTTTTTT
>TRBJ1-5|NA|NA|TRBV5-8
CASSLRLNQPQHF
TGTGCCAGCAGCCTCCGCCTCAATCAGCCCCAGCATTTT
>TRBJ2-7|NA|TRBD2|TRBV3-1/TRBV3-2
CASSQDELAGVSEQYF
TGTGCCAGCAGCCAAGACGAACTAGCGGGAGTGAGCGAGCAGTACTTC
>TRBJ1-1|NA|TRBD1|TRBV6-4
CASSDIRGTEAFF
TGTGCCAGCAGTGACATCAGGGGGACTGAAGCTTTCTTT
>TRBJ1-4|NA|NA|TRBV5-1
CASSQAPQGNNEKLFF
TGCGCCAGCAGCCAAGCCCCCCAGGGAAATAATGAAAAACTGTTTTTT
>TRBJ1-2|NA|NA|TRBV24-1
CATSAANYGYTF
TGTGCCACCAGTGCCGCTAACTATGGCTACACCTTC
>TRBJ1-2|few|NA|TRBV28
CASSPGLGYGYTF
TGTGCCAGCAGTCCCGGACTGGGCTATGGCTACACCTTC
>TRBJ2-3|NA|NA|TRBV10-3
CAISPSAQGTDTQYF
TGTGCCATCAGCCCCAGCGCCCAAGGCACAGATACGCAGTATTTT
>TRBJ2-3|NA|TRBD2|TRBV9
CASSYSSGRHTDTQYF
TGTGCCAGCAGCTATTCGAGCGGGAGACACACAGATACGCAGTATTTT
>TRBJ1-2|NA|NA|TRBV18
CASSPRDGNYGYTF
TGTGCCAGCTCACCCCGGGACGGAAACTATGGCTACACCTTC
>TRBJ2-7|few|NA|TRBV7-2
CASSPTGVSHEQYF
TGTGCCAGCAGCCCGACAGGAGTATCCCACGAGCAGTACTTC
>TRBJ1-1|NA|NA|TRBV11-2
CASSLDLRVTEAFF
TGTGCCAGCAGCTTAGATCTTAGGGTCACTGAAGCTTTCTTT